Listed below are T cell receptor beta chains from one sample, sequenced in a study of cytomegalovirus exposure and HLA in healthy donors. TCRdb's copy holds only in-frame clones and misses some; the assay was immunoSEQ multiplex PCR. The repertoire includes approximately 130,000 clones, roughly 79% of them detected once, and roughly 3.1% sits in the top ten. Sequenced sample: PBMCs. The receptor source for this set is a man in his thirties or forties in good health and CMV-seronegative. CDR3s include the opening cysteine and the closing phenylalanine or tryptophan. The D gene is left open where the match is weak. Clone size is stated in some rows and not others, as once, few, many or a class when expanded.

TRBV5-1	TRBJ1-2	TRBD1	.	CASSRTGESRGGYTF	TGCGCCAGCAGCCGCACAGGGGAGAGCCGCGGTGGCTACACCTTC
TRBV7-3	TRBJ2-7	TRBD1	.	CASSHGTGDEQYF	TGTGCCAGCAGCCACGGGACAGGGGACGAGCAGTACTTC
TRBV29-1	TRBJ1-2	TRBD1	.	CSGGNRDSYGYTF	TGCAGCGGAGGGAACCGGGACAGCTATGGCTACACCTTC
TRBV2	TRBJ2-2	.	.	CASSDSGGGAGELFF	TGTGCCAGCAGTGACTCTGGGGGCGGCGCCGGGGAGCTGTTTTTT
TRBV30	TRBJ2-7	.	.	CAWSAGSAYEQYF	TGTGCCTGGAGTGCTGGTTCGGCCTACGAGCAGTACTTC
TRBV6-5	TRBJ2-1	.	few	CASSRQQVGNEQFF	TGTGCCAGCAGTAGACAGCAGGTCGGCAATGAGCAGTTCTTC
TRBV9	TRBJ2-7	.	few	CASSVGGRRSDEQYF	TGTGCCAGCAGCGTAGGAGGGAGACGGTCTGATGAGCAGTACTTC
TRBV7-6	TRBJ2-1	TRBD1	.	CASSSDTGQVDKFF	TGTGCCAGCAGCTCAGATACGGGACAGGTAGACAAGTTCTTC
TRBV19	TRBJ2-7	.	.	CASSSDRLGGEQYF	TGTGCCAGTAGTTCGGACAGGTTGGGGGGCGAGCAGTACTTC
TRBV4-1	TRBJ2-7	.	.	CASSHLSDSSYEQYF	TGCGCCAGCAGCCATCTTTCAGACTCCTCCTACGAGCAGTACTTC
TRBV9	TRBJ2-1	TRBD2	.	CASSEGTSAHEQFF	TGTGCCAGCAGCGAAGGGACTAGTGCCCATGAGCAGTTCTTC
TRBV6-6	TRBJ1-1	TRBD1	.	CASLRGLYTEAFF	TGTGCCAGCCTAAGGGGGCTCTATACTGAAGCTTTCTTT
TRBV6-5	TRBJ1-1	.	.	CASSYRNTEAFF	TGTGCCAGCAGTTACCGGAACACTGAAGCTTTCTTT
TRBV30	TRBJ1-2	.	.	CAWTGYRVSNYGYTF	TGTGCCTGGACGGGTTACAGGGTTTCTAACTATGGCTACACCTTC
TRBV5-6	TRBJ2-6	.	.	CASSPYFSGSGANVLTF	TGTGCCAGCAGCCCATATTTCTCGGGCTCTGGGGCCAACGTCCTGACTTTC
TRBV6-5	TRBJ1-4	.	few	CASSPYWSGGEKLFF	TGTGCCAGCAGCCCGTATTGGAGCGGGGGTGAAAAACTGTTTTTT
TRBV28	TRBJ1-2	TRBD1	.	CASSFLVTGDSGYTF	TGTGCCAGCAGTTTTCTGGTGACAGGGGACAGTGGCTACACCTTC
TRBV19	TRBJ1-5	.	.	CASSIRSGSNQPQHF	TGTGCCAGTAGTATTCGGAGTGGGAGCAATCAGCCCCAGCATTTT
TRBV6-5	TRBJ1-5	TRBD1	few	CASSRTGGRQPQHF	TGTGCCAGCAGTCGGACAGGGGGACGTCAGCCCCAGCATTTT
TRBV29-1	TRBJ2-5	.	.	CSVQVGGGETQYF	TGCAGCGTTCAGGTGGGAGGGGGAGAGACCCAGTACTTC
TRBV27	TRBJ1-5	.	.	CASSSGPSWSNQPQHF	TGTGCCAGCAGTTCTGGGCCCAGTTGGAGCAATCAGCCCCAGCATTTT
TRBV11-2	TRBJ1-5	.	once	CASSTTGSGQPQHF	TGTGCCAGCAGCACAACAGGATCAGGTCAGCCCCAGCATTTT
TRBV28	TRBJ2-7	TRBD2	.	CASSSLAGGPSTYEQYF	TGTGCCAGCAGCTCATTAGCGGGAGGGCCGTCGACCTACGAGCAGTACTTC
TRBV5-6	TRBJ1-3	.	few	CASSLEAGSGNTIYF	TGTGCCAGCAGCTTGGAAGCAGGATCTGGAAACACCATATATTTT
TRBV4-2	TRBJ1-6	.	.	CASSQGWVVGDSPLHF	TGTGCCAGCAGCCAAGGATGGGTAGTAGGGGATTCACCCCTCCACTTT
TRBV11-3	TRBJ1-3	TRBD1	.	CASSPTGAGNTIYF	TGTGCCAGCAGCCCTACAGGGGCTGGAAACACCATATATTTT
TRBV6-1	TRBJ2-5	.	.	CASRWAGSETQYF	TGTGCCAGCAGGTGGGCGGGATCAGAGACCCAGTACTTC
TRBV7-2	TRBJ2-6	.	.	CASSLAGAGGANVLTF	TGTGCCAGCAGCTTAGCGGGCGCGGGGGGGGCCAACGTCCTGACTTTC
TRBV29-1	TRBJ2-7	TRBD1	.	CSVEAGQGYEQYF	TGCAGCGTTGAAGCGGGACAGGGGTACGAGCAGTACTTC
TRBV29-1	TRBJ1-1	.	.	CSVRGEAEAFF	TGCAGCGTGCGAGGGGAGGCCGAAGCTTTCTTT
TRBV7-9	TRBJ1-2	.	.	CASSRGLNYGYTF	TGTGCCAGCAGCAGGGGACTTAACTATGGCTACACCTTC
TRBV4-3	TRBJ2-6	.	.	CASSQVYRRVFEGANVLTF	TGCGCCAGCAGCCAAGTTTATAGACGGGTGTTTGAAGGTGCCAACGTCCTGACTTTC
TRBV5-1	TRBJ2-4	TRBD1	once	CASSDPSGQGADNIQYF	TGCGCCAGCAGTGACCCTAGCGGACAGGGGGCAGATAACATTCAGTACTTC
TRBV28	TRBJ1-6	.	.	CASRGRQAGFSPLHF	TGTGCCAGCAGGGGCCGACAAGCAGGTTTTTCACCCCTCCACTTT
TRBV7-9	TRBJ2-1	TRBD1	.	CASSQAGQGNRNNEQFF	TGTGCCAGCAGCCAAGCCGGACAGGGGAATAGGAACAATGAGCAGTTCTTC
TRBV6-5	TRBJ2-1	TRBD1	.	CASRRTGSSYNEQFF	TGTGCCAGCAGGCGGACAGGGAGCTCCTACAATGAGCAGTTCTTC
TRBV14	TRBJ1-1	.	.	CASSQDRNTEAFF	TGTGCCAGCAGTCAGGACAGGAACACTGAAGCTTTCTTT
TRBV6-5	TRBJ2-3	TRBD2	.	CASRTSGGITDTQYF	TGTGCCAGCAGGACTAGCGGGGGCATCACAGATACGCAGTATTTT
TRBV10-3	TRBJ2-7	.	.	CAISDPSGSYEQYF	TGTGCCATCAGTGACCCGAGCGGATCCTACGAGCAGTACTTC
TRBV30	TRBJ2-7	.	.	CAWRADSYEQYF	TGTGCCTGGAGGGCGGATTCCTACGAGCAGTACTTC
TRBV28	TRBJ1-5	TRBD1	.	CASSGTADQPQHF	TGTGCCAGCAGTGGGACAGCCGATCAGCCCCAGCATTTT
TRBV29-1	TRBJ2-7	.	.	CSVPMGSYEQYF	TGCAGCGTCCCAATGGGCAGCTACGAGCAGTACTTC
TRBV9	TRBJ2-1	.	.	CASSVWTGRDYNEQFF	TGTGCCAGCAGCGTATGGACTGGGAGAGACTACAATGAGCAGTTCTTC
TRBV7-6	TRBJ2-5	.	.	CASSLSETQYF	TGTGCCAGCAGCCTCAGTGAGACCCAGTACTTC
TRBV30	TRBJ1-1	TRBD1	.	CAWNHRDSHEAFF	TGTGCCTGGAACCACCGGGACAGCCACGAAGCTTTCTTT
TRBV2	TRBJ1-4	.	.	CASSAQVEKLFF	TGTGCCAGCAGTGCCCAGGTTGAAAAACTGTTTTTT
TRBV7-9	TRBJ2-5	.	.	CASSSTARETQYF	TGTGCCAGCAGCTCCACAGCCCGCGAGACCCAGTACTTC
TRBV27	TRBJ2-7	TRBD1	.	CASSLSRQGSYEQYF	TGTGCCAGCAGTTTATCCCGACAGGGATCCTACGAGCAGTACTTC
TRBV15	TRBJ2-2	.	.	CATSRNRVGLGNTGELFF	TGTGCCACCAGCAGGAACAGGGTGGGTTTGGGGAACACCGGGGAGCTGTTTTTT
TRBV10-3	TRBJ2-7	.	.	CATSGQYEQYF	TGTGCCACCAGCGGACAGTACGAGCAGTACTTC
TRBV9	TRBJ2-7	TRBD1	.	CASSSRDRGSYEQYF	TGTGCCAGCAGCTCCCGGGACAGGGGATCCTACGAGCAGTACTTC
TRBV29-1	TRBJ2-1	TRBD2	.	CRAGTSGGPTEFF	TGCAGGGCAGGGACTAGCGGGGGGCCCACCGAGTTCTTC